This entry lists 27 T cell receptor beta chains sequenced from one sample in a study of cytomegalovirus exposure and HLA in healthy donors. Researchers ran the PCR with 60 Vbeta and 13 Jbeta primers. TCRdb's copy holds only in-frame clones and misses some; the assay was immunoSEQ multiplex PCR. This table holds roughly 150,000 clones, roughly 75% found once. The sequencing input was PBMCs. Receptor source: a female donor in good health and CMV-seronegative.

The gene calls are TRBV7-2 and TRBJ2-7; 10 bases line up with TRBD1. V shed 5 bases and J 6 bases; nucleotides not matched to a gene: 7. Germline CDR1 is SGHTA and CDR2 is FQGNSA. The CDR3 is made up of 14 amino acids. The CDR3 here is CASSPETGGREQYF. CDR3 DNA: TGTGCCAGCAGCCCAGAGACAGGGGGCCGCGAGCAGTACTTC.

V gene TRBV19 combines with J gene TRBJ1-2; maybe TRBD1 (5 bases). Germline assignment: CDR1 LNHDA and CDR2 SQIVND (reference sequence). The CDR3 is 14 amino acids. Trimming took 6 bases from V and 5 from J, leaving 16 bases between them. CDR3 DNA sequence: TGTGCCAGTAGCCAATCCCAGGGTGGGTATGGCTACACCTTC. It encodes CASSQSQGGYGYTF. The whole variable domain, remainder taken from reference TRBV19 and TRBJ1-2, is DGGITQSPKYLFRKEGQNVTLSCEQNLNHDAMYWYRQDPGQGLRLIYYSQIVNDFQKGDIAEGYSVSREKKESFPLTVTSAQKNPTAFYLCASSQSQGGYGYTFGSGTRLTVV.

The CDR3 loop is CASSLKTGPGTEAFF. The CDR3, as DNA: TGTGCCAGCAGCCTAAAGACAGGGCCGGGGACTGAAGCTTTCTTT. The rearrangement links TRBV11-3 to TRBJ1-1; TRBD1 matches 7 bases. Germline trimming cut 5 bases from V and 5 bases from J; bases unmatched to any gene: 11. The CDR3 has 15 amino acids. Germline values: CDR1 SGHNT, CDR2 YENEEA.

For the CDR3, the DNA is TGTGCCAGCAGCTTTCCCCGCCTCGGACTAGCGGGAGGAGAGACCCAGTACTTC. It is translated as CASSFPRLGLAGGETQYF. The chain carries TRBV28 and TRBJ2-5; 14 nucleotides align to TRBD2. The CDR3 is 18 amino acids. V lost 6 bases, J lost 4 bases, and 13 bases stayed unmatched. The germline gives CDR1 MDHEN, CDR2 SYDVKM. Filled out from reference TRBV28 and TRBJ2-5, the complete variable domain reads DVKVTQSSRYLVKRTGEKVFLECVQDMDHENMFWYRQDPGLGLRLIYFSYDVKMKEKGDIPEGYSVSREKKERFSLILESASTNQTSMYLCASSFPRLGLAGGETQYFGPGTRLLVL.

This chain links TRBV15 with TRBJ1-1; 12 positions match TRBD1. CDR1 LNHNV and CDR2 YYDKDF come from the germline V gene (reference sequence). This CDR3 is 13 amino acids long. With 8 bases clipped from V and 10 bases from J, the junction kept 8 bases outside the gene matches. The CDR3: CATLRDRGQTAFF. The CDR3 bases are TGTGCCACCCTCCGGGACAGGGGGCAGACAGCTTTCTTT.

CDR3 nucleotide sequence: TGTGCCAGCAGCCCGGGACAGGGATTCAGGAATGAAAAACTGTTTTTT. This sequence encodes CASSPGQGFRNEKLFF. This chain connects TRBV11-2 to TRBJ1-4; 9 bases are shared with TRBD1. CDR3 length: 16 amino acids. V shed 5 bases, J shed 5 bases, and the junction held 9 bases outside the gene matches. Germline V lookup: CDR1 SGHAT, CDR2 FQNNGV.

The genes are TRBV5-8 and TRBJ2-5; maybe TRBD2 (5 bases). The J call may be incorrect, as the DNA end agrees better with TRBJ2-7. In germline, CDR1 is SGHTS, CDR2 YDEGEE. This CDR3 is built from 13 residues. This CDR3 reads CASTEGDSYEQYF. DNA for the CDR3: TGTGCCAGCACCGAGGGAGACTCCTACGAGCAGTACTTC.

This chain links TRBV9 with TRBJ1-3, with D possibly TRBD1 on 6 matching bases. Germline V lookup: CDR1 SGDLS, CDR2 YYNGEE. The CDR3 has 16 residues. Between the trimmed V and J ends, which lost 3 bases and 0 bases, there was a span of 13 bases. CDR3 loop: CASSGRDRTSGNTIYF. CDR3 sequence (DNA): TGTGCCAGCAGCGGACGTGACAGGACCTCTGGAAACACCATATATTTT.

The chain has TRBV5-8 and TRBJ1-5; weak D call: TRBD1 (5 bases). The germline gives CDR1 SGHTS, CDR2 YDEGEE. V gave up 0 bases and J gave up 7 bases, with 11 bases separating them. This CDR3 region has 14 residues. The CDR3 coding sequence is TGTGCCAGCAGCTTGGAAGGGACTGGGCAGCCCCAGCATTTT. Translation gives CASSLEGTGQPQHF. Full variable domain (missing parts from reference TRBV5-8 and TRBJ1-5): EAGVTQSPTHLIKTRGQQATLRCSPISGHTSVYWYQQALGLGLQFLLWYDEGEERNRGNFPPRFSGRQFPNYSSELNVNALELEDSALYLCASSLEGTGQPQHFGDGTRLSIL.

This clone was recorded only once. The DNA of the CDR3 is TGTGCCAGCAGCTTAACTGTGGGCGGGGGGTCCTACAATGAGCAGTTCTTC. It specifies CASSLTVGGGSYNEQFF. The V gene is TRBV7-3, the J gene TRBJ2-1; 8 bases align to TRBD2. CDR1 is SGHTA and CDR2 is FQGTGA in the germline V gene. This CDR3 is built from 17 residues. V lost 0 bases to trimming and J lost 1 base; unmatched junction nucleotides: 5.

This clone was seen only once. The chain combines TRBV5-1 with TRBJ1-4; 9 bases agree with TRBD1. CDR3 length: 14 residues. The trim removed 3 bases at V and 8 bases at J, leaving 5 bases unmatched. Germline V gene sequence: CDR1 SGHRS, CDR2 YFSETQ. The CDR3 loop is CASSSGQGMEKLFF. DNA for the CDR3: TGCGCCAGCAGCTCGGGACAGGGAATGGAAAAACTGTTTTTT.

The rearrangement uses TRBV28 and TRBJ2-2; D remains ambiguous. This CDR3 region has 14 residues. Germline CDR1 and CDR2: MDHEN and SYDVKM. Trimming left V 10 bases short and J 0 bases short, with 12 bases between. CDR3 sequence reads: CATRGYANTGELFF. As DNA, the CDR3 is TGTGCCACTCGCGGCTACGCGAACACCGGGGAGCTGTTTTTT.

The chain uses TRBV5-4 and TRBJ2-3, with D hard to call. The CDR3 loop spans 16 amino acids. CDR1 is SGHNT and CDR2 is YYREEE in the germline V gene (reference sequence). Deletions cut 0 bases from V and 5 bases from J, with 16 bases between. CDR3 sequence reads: CASSLALGSSLDTQYF. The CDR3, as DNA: TGTGCCAGCAGCTTGGCCCTCGGGTCGTCGCTAGATACGCAGTATTTT.

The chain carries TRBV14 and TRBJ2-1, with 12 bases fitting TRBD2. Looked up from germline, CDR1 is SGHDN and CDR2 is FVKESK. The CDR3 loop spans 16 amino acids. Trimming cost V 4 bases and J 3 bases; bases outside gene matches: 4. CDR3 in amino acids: CASSRLTSGSYNEQFF. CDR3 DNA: TGTGCCAGCAGCCGCCTGACTAGCGGGAGCTACAATGAGCAGTTCTTC. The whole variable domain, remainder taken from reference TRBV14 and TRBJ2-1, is EAGVTQFPSHSVIEKGQTVTLRCDPISGHDNLYWYRRVMGKEIKFLLHFVKESKQDESGMPNNRFLAERTGGTYSTLKVQPAELEDSGVYFCASSRLTSGSYNEQFFGPGTRLTVL.

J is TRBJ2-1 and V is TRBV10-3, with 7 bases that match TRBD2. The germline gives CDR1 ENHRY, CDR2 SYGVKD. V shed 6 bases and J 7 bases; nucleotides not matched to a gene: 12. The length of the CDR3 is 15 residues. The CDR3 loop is CAISAGVLGLNEQFF. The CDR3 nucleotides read TGTGCCATCAGCGCGGGGGTATTAGGGTTGAATGAGCAGTTCTTC.

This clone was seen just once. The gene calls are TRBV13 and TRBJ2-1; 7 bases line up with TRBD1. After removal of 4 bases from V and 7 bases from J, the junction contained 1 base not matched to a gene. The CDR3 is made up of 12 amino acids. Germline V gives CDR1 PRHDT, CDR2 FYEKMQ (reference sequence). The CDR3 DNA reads TGTGCCAGCAGCTCCAGGGGGAATGAGCAGTTCTTC. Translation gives CASSSRGNEQFF.

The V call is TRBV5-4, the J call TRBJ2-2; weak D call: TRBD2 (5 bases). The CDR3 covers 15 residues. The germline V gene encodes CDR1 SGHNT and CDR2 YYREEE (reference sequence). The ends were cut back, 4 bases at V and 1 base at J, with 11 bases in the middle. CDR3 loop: CASSQRSGNTGELFF. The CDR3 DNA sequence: TGTGCCAGCAGCCAACGGAGCGGGAACACCGGGGAGCTGTTTTTT.

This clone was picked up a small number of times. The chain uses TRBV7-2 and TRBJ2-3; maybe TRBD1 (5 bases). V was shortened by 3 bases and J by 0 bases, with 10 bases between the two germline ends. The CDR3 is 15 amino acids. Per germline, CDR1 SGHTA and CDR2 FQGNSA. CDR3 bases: TGTGCCAGCAGCTTTCCCAGGGCCAGCACAGATACGCAGTATTTT. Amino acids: CASSFPRASTDTQYF.

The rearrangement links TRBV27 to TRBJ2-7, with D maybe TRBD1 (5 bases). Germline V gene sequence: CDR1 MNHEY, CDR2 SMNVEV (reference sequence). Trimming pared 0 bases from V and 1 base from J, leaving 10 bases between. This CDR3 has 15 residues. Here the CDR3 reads CASSLSSHRSYEQYF. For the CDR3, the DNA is TGTGCCAGCAGTTTATCCTCCCACAGGTCCTACGAGCAGTACTTC.

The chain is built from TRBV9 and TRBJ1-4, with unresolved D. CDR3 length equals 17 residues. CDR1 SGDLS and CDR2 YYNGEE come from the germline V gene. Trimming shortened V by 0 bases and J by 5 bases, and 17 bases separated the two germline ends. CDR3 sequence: CASSVGGGSTQNEKLFF. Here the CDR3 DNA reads TGTGCCAGCAGCGTAGGGGGAGGGAGCACCCAAAATGAAAAACTGTTTTTT.

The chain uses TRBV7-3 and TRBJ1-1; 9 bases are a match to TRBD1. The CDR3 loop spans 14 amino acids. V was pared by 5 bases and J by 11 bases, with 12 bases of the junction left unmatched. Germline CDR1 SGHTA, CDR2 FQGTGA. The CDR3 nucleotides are TGTGCCAGCAGCACTGGACAGGGGCGGGAGACCGCTTTCTTT. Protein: CASSTGQGRETAFF.

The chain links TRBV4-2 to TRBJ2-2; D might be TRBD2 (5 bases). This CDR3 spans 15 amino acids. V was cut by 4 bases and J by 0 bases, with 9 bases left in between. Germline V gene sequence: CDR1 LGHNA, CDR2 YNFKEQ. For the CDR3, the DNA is TGTGCCAGCAGCCGCGAGGGAGCGAACACCGGGGAGCTGTTTTTT. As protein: CASSREGANTGELFF.

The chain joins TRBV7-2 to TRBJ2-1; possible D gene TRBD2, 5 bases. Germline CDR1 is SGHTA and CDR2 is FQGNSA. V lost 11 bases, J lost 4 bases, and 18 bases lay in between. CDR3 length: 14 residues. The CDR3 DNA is TGTGCCTATGATGGCGGGTGGCCTTACAATGAGCAGTTCTTC. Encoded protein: CAYDGGWPYNEQFF.

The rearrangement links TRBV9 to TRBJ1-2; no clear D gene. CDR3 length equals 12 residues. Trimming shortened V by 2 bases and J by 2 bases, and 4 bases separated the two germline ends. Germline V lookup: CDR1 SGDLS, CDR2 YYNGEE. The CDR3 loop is CASSVLNYGYTF. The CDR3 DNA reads TGTGCCAGCAGCGTTCTCAACTATGGCTACACCTTC. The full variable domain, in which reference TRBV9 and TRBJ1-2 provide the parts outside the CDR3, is DSGVTQTPKHLITATGQRVTLRCSPRSGDLSVYWYQQSLDQGLQFLIQYYNGEERAKGNILERFSAQQFPDLHSELNLSSLELGDSALYFCASSVLNYGYTFGSGTRLTVV.

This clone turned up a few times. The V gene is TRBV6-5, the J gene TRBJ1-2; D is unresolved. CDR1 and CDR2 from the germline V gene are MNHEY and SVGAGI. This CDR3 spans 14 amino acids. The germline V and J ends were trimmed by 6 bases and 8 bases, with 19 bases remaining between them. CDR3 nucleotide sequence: TGTGCCAGCAGCCCCGCGGGAGCCGGCTGGGGCTACACCTTC. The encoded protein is CASSPAGAGWGYTF.

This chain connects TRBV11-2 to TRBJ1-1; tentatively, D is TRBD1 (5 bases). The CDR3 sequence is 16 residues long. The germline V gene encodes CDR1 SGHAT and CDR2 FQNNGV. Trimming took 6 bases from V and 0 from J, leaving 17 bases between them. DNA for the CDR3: TGTGCCAGCAGACCGGAGGGACGGACCATGAACACTGAAGCTTTCTTT. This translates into CASRPEGRTMNTEAFF.

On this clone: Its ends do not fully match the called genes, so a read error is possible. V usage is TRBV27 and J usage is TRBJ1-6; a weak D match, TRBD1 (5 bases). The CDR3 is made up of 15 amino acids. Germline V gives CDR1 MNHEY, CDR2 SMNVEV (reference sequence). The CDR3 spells CAGRTSGNYNSPLHF. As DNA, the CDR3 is TGTGCCGGCAGGACCTCAGGGAACTATAATTCACCCCTCCACTTT.